This T cell receptor (beta chain) was captured by sequencing in a study of regulatory T cells in long-lasting Graves disease. Turning to the study itself: The term persistent Graves' disease signified upward of 5 years on antithyroid drugs with positive TSH receptor antibodies.

Described time point: persistent/refractory GD, antithyroid drugs over 5 years with positive TRAb. Extracted PBMC RNA gave rise to the TCR library. Graves' disease diagnosis followed American Thyroid Association guidelines. Assembly of TCR beta libraries relied on iRepertoire HTBI primers together with Arm-PCR of CDR3 regions. TCRdb re-derived calls from the multiplex PCR reads in MiXCR, one entry per CDR3 protein. The sample has 350,000 to 450,000 distinct CDR3 sequences, under 25% seen once; the top ten hold more than 13%. This clonotype was found many times. The receptor's source is a female donor with Graves disease. Source: peripheral blood mononuclear cells (PBMCs), taken when the disease was refractory, from a patient treated with antithyroid drugs.

CDR3 protein: CASIGGQNNSPLHF. CDR3 sequence (DNA): TGTGCCAGCATAGGCGGACAGAATAATTCACCCCTCCACTTT. This chain joins TRBV2 and TRBJ1-6; D might be TRBD1 (6 bases). V lost 7 bases to trimming and J lost 5 bases, with 12 bases between them. From germline, CDR1 is SNHLY and CDR2 FYNNEI. This CDR3 comprises 14 residues.